The rows below give T cell receptor beta chains drawn from one sample of a study of regulatory T cells in long-lasting Graves disease. TCRdb passed the multiplex PCR reads through MiXCR, listing each CDR3 protein once. Of 450,000 to 600,000 distinct CDR3 sequences listed, about 13% are singletons. A further study also used this sample, focusing on T cells in Graves' hyperthyroidism and ophthalmopathy.

The sequences come from peripheral blood mononuclear cells (PBMCs), collected at new diagnosis, from a patient treated with antithyroid drugs. The receptor source for this set is a man aged 25-40 years with Graves disease. The CDR3 runs from the conserved cysteine through the conserved F or W. Each record gives: V gene, J gene, D gene, CDR3 length, clone size, CDR3 DNA, CDR3 protein. D genes are given only for firm matches. A clone size is listed for some rows: how often the clone was seen (once, few, many), or a class if it is expanded.

v_gene: TRBV12-3/TRBV12-4; j_gene: TRBJ2-5; d_gene: -; len: 17; abundance: many; CDR3nt: TGTGCCAGCAGTTTAGAGGCGGGACCCTCTTATCAAGAGACCCAGTACTTC; CDR3aa: CASSLEAGPSYQETQYF
v_gene: TRBV11-2; j_gene: TRBJ2-7; d_gene: TRBD2; len: 14; abundance: many; CDR3nt: TGTGCCAGCAGCTCACTAGCGGGAGAGTACGAGCAGTACTTC; CDR3aa: CASSSLAGEYEQYF
v_gene: TRBV18; j_gene: TRBJ2-2; d_gene: -; len: 15; abundance: -; CDR3nt: TGTGCCAGCTCACCACGGGAGATGGGAACCGGGGAGCTGTTTTTT; CDR3aa: CASSPREMGTGELFF
v_gene: TRBV12-3/TRBV12-4; j_gene: TRBJ1-3; d_gene: -; len: 15; abundance: -; CDR3nt: TGTGCCAGCAGTTTAGGTGCGGTCTCTGGAAACACCATATATTTT; CDR3aa: CASSLGAVSGNTIYF
v_gene: TRBV14; j_gene: TRBJ2-1; d_gene: TRBD2; len: 16; abundance: many; CDR3nt: TGTGCCAGCAGCCAAGCGGGGCGGGAGCCCTACAATGAGCAGTTCTTC; CDR3aa: CASSQAGREPYNEQFF
v_gene: TRBV24-1; j_gene: TRBJ2-1; d_gene: TRBD2; len: 15; abundance: many; CDR3nt: TGTGCCACCAGTGAGCGGGACTATCCTACGGGTGAGCAGTTCTTC; CDR3aa: CATSERDYPTGEQFF
v_gene: TRBV5-1; j_gene: TRBJ2-1; d_gene: TRBD2; len: 17; abundance: -; CDR3nt: TGCGCCAGCAGCTTGGCCCCAGCGGGAGAGGTCTACAATGAGCAGTTCTTC; CDR3aa: CASSLAPAGEVYNEQFF
v_gene: TRBV14; j_gene: TRBJ2-1; d_gene: TRBD2; len: 12; abundance: -; CDR3nt: TGTGCAAGTCGGCGGGAGGAAAATGAGCAGTTCTTC; CDR3aa: CASRREENEQFF
v_gene: TRBV7-2; j_gene: TRBJ1-3; d_gene: TRBD1; len: 18; abundance: few; CDR3nt: TGTGCCAGCAGCTTAACGCAGACAGGGATAAGGTCTGGAAGCACCATATATTTT; CDR3aa: CASSLTQTGIRSGSTIYF
v_gene: TRBV12-3/TRBV12-4; j_gene: TRBJ2-7; d_gene: TRBD2; len: 16; abundance: many; CDR3nt: TGTGCCAGCAGTTCGTACGGGACTAGCGGGGGCCACGAGCAGTACTTC; CDR3aa: CASSSYGTSGGHEQYF
v_gene: TRBV30; j_gene: TRBJ1-1; d_gene: -; len: 14; abundance: many; CDR3nt: TGTGCCTGGAGCGGAGGACAGCCAAACACTGAAGCTTTCTTT; CDR3aa: CAWSGGQPNTEAFF
v_gene: TRBV12-3/TRBV12-4; j_gene: TRBJ2-3; d_gene: -; len: 14; abundance: many; CDR3nt: TGTGCCATCTCGGCCGGGGTCGAGGGAGATACGCAGTATTTT; CDR3aa: CAISAGVEGDTQYF
v_gene: TRBV12-3/TRBV12-4; j_gene: TRBJ2-3; d_gene: -; len: 12; abundance: many; CDR3nt: TGTGCCAGCAGTAAGCTCACGGATACGCAGTATTTT; CDR3aa: CASSKLTDTQYF
v_gene: TRBV6-1; j_gene: TRBJ2-2; d_gene: -; len: 15; abundance: many; CDR3nt: TGTGCCAGCAGTGGAGGGACAGCGGGGACCGGGGAGCTGTTTTTT; CDR3aa: CASSGGTAGTGELFF
v_gene: TRBV24-1; j_gene: TRBJ1-5; d_gene: -; len: 16; abundance: many; CDR3nt: TGTGCCACCCAAGAAGGACAGAGGGGGGGCAATCAGCCCCAGCATTTT; CDR3aa: CATQEGQRGGNQPQHF
v_gene: TRBV11-3; j_gene: TRBJ1-1; d_gene: -; len: 15; abundance: many; CDR3nt: TGTGCCAGCAGCTTAAGGGCAGGAAAGGGCACTGAAGCTTTCTTT; CDR3aa: CASSLRAGKGTEAFF
v_gene: TRBV4-2; j_gene: TRBJ2-7; d_gene: TRBD2; len: 16; abundance: -; CDR3nt: TGTGCCAGCAGCCAAGAACTAGCGGGAGGGCCCATCGAGCAGTACTTC; CDR3aa: CASSQELAGGPIEQYF
v_gene: TRBV19; j_gene: TRBJ2-3; d_gene: -; len: 11; abundance: -; CDR3nt: TGTGCCAGTATGGGTTCAGATACGCAGTATTTT; CDR3aa: CASMGSDTQYF
v_gene: TRBV29-1; j_gene: TRBJ2-5; d_gene: -; len: 13; abundance: many; CDR3nt: TGCAGCGCCCCACGGGGACCCCAAGAGACCCAGTACTTC; CDR3aa: CSAPRGPQETQYF
v_gene: TRBV5-1; j_gene: TRBJ2-3; d_gene: -; len: 14; abundance: many; CDR3nt: TGCGCCAGCAGCTTCGGCCTCAGCACAGATACGCAGTATTTT; CDR3aa: CASSFGLSTDTQYF
v_gene: TRBV30; j_gene: TRBJ2-3; d_gene: -; len: 13; abundance: few; CDR3nt: TGTGCCTGGACTCCGGGACCTCCATATACGCAGTATTTT; CDR3aa: CAWTPGPPYTQYF
v_gene: TRBV10-3; j_gene: TRBJ2-1; d_gene: -; len: 12; abundance: once; CDR3nt: TGTGCCATCAACTCGGAGGATAATGAGCAGTTCTTC; CDR3aa: CAINSEDNEQFF
v_gene: TRBV4-1; j_gene: TRBJ2-5; d_gene: -; len: 15; abundance: -; CDR3nt: TGCGCCAGCAGCCAGCTGACCGGGCCCCAAGAGACCCAGTACTTC; CDR3aa: CASSQLTGPQETQYF
v_gene: TRBV29-1; j_gene: TRBJ1-1; d_gene: -; len: 13; abundance: many; CDR3nt: TGCAGCGTTGAAGTTGACAGTAACACTGAAGCTTTCTTT; CDR3aa: CSVEVDSNTEAFF
v_gene: TRBV10-3; j_gene: TRBJ2-7; d_gene: TRBD2; len: 14; abundance: many; CDR3nt: TGTGCCATCAGTGAGTCGACCCTAGCGGACGAGCAGTACTTC; CDR3aa: CAISESTLADEQYF
v_gene: TRBV19; j_gene: TRBJ2-3; d_gene: -; len: 16; abundance: many; CDR3nt: TGTGCCAGTAGTAGTGTTACAGGACCCAGCACAGATACGCAGTATTTT; CDR3aa: CASSSVTGPSTDTQYF
v_gene: TRBV15; j_gene: TRBJ1-5; d_gene: -; len: 13; abundance: -; CDR3nt: TGTGCCACCAGCGGGGGGCACAATCAGCCCCAGCATTTT; CDR3aa: CATSGGHNQPQHF
v_gene: TRBV19; j_gene: TRBJ2-1; d_gene: TRBD2; len: 15; abundance: few; CDR3nt: TGTGCCAGTACCGACGTAGCGGGGAACTACAATGAGCAGTTCTTC; CDR3aa: CASTDVAGNYNEQFF
v_gene: TRBV12-3/TRBV12-4; j_gene: TRBJ1-2; d_gene: -; len: 14; abundance: many; CDR3nt: TGTGCCAGCAGTTTAGGGGACCTGGGGTATGGCTACACCTTC; CDR3aa: CASSLGDLGYGYTF
v_gene: TRBV5-1; j_gene: TRBJ2-3; d_gene: TRBD2; len: 16; abundance: many; CDR3nt: TGCGCCAGCAGCCCAATGACTAGCGGGGGCACAGATACGCAGTATTTT; CDR3aa: CASSPMTSGGTDTQYF
v_gene: TRBV10-3; j_gene: TRBJ1-6; d_gene: -; len: 16; abundance: many; CDR3nt: TGTGCCATCAGTGAACGGGGGACGGGGAATAATTCACCCCTCCACTTT; CDR3aa: CAISERGTGNNSPLHF
v_gene: TRBV7-3; j_gene: TRBJ2-2; d_gene: TRBD2; len: 16; abundance: -; CDR3nt: TGTGCCCGCAGCGCCTTAGCGGGAGGGTCGGCCGGGGAGCTGTTTTTT; CDR3aa: CARSALAGGSAGELFF
v_gene: TRBV14; j_gene: TRBJ2-5; d_gene: -; len: 13; abundance: many; CDR3nt: TGTGCCAGCAGCATGCGATTACAAGAGACCCAGTACTTC; CDR3aa: CASSMRLQETQYF
v_gene: TRBV20-1; j_gene: TRBJ1-2; d_gene: -; len: 13; abundance: -; CDR3nt: TGCAGTGCTAGACGCGACCCTAACTATGGCTACACCTTC; CDR3aa: CSARRDPNYGYTF
v_gene: TRBV24-1; j_gene: TRBJ2-3; d_gene: TRBD2; len: 18; abundance: -; CDR3nt: TGTGCCACCAGTGATTTGCGGGGGGCGACTAGCGCCACAGATACGCAGTATTTT; CDR3aa: CATSDLRGATSATDTQYF
v_gene: TRBV5-1; j_gene: TRBJ1-3; d_gene: -; len: 16; abundance: -; CDR3nt: TGCGCCAGCAGCTTGGTCGGGGGAGTCACGGGAAACACCATATATTTT; CDR3aa: CASSLVGGVTGNTIYF
v_gene: TRBV5-1; j_gene: TRBJ2-3; d_gene: -; len: 15; abundance: many; CDR3nt: TGCGCCAGCAGCTCCACAGGGATGGGCACAGATACGCAGTATTTT; CDR3aa: CASSSTGMGTDTQYF
v_gene: TRBV28; j_gene: TRBJ2-7; d_gene: -; len: 11; abundance: many; CDR3nt: TGTGCCAGCAGTTGGGGCCACGAGCAGTACTTC; CDR3aa: CASSWGHEQYF